Sequencing of this T cell receptor beta chain was carried out in a study of cytomegalovirus exposure and HLA in healthy donors. An approximately 130-subject validation cohort, separate from the 666-subject first cohort, supplied the donors. CDR1 MDHEN and CDR2 SYDVKM come from the germline V gene. J was trimmed by 4 bases and V by 2 bases; bases with no gene match: 7. The CDR3 loop spans 15 amino acids. Generated by immunoSEQ multiplex PCR, the TCRdb table keeps only in-frame clones and is missing some. The repertoire holds some 56,000 clones, about 92% seen once, with 0.9% to 1.4% in the top ten. This clonotype was sampled from a young man in good health and CMV-seronegative. Input material: PBMCs. The chain joins TRBV28 to TRBJ2-7, with 8 positions matching TRBD2. The DNA for the CDR3 is TGTGCCAGCAGTTTAGGACTAGCCAGGAGGTACGAGCAGTACTTC. Translating gives CASSLGLARRYEQYF. Complete variable domain (other parts from reference TRBV28 and TRBJ2-7): DVKVTQSSRYLVKRTGEKVFLECVQDMDHENMFWYRQDPGLGLRLIYFSYDVKMKEKGDIPEGYSVSREKKERFSLILESASTNQTSMYLCASSLGLARRYEQYFGPGTRLTVT.